The 4 T cell receptor beta chains reported below all come from one sample, sequenced in a study of cytomegalovirus exposure and HLA in healthy donors. The PCR had 60 Vbeta and 13 Jbeta primers. Sequenced by immunoSEQ multiplex PCR; TCRdb stores in-frame clones only, minus some. There are approximately 150,000 clones in the sample; roughly 78% occur only once, and roughly an eighth lies in the top ten. Sequencing used PBMCs. The receptors stem from a woman aged 45-59 years in good health and CMV-seropositive.

V and J are TRBV11-2 and TRBJ2-7; 12 positions agree with TRBD1. The germline V gene encodes CDR1 SGHAT and CDR2 FQNNGV. The CDR3 totals 15 residues. V lost 5 bases and J lost 4; bases outside the gene matches: 6. CDR3 sequence reads: CASSRGQGAGYEQYF. The CDR3 coding sequence is TGTGCCAGCAGCCGGGGACAGGGGGCAGGGTACGAGCAGTACTTC. Filled out from reference TRBV11-2 and TRBJ2-7, the complete variable domain reads EAGVAQSPRYKIIEKRQSVAFWCNPISGHATLYWYQQILGQGPKLLIQFQNNGVVDDSQLPKDRFSAERLKGVDSTLKIQPAKLEDSAVYLCASSRGQGAGYEQYFGPGTRLTVT.

This clone was picked up one time. This specimen includes other DNA sequences encoding the same CDR3. The V and J genes are TRBV29-1 and TRBJ2-5; weak D call: TRBD1 (6 bases). V lost 4 bases and J lost 1, with 10 bases in between. Germline CDR1 reads SQVTM; CDR2 reads ANQGSEA. The CDR3 is made up of 13 amino acids. DNA of the CDR3: TGCAGCGTTGGCCGGGACACCCAAGAGACCCAGTACTTC. It codes for CSVGRDTQETQYF.

This clone showed up just a few times. V is TRBV5-1 and J is TRBJ2-3, with 9 bases identical to TRBD1. CDR1 and CDR2 (germline): SGHRS, YFSETQ. The CDR3 totals 14 residues. The J segment lost 3 bases and the V segment lost 4 bases, leaving 3 bases of the junction unmatched. This chain's CDR3 is CASSQGQGTDTQYF. CDR3 DNA sequence: TGCGCCAGCAGCCAGGGACAGGGAACAGATACGCAGTATTTT.

The chain recombines TRBV10-3 with TRBJ2-7, with D perhaps matching TRBD1 (6 bases). The CDR3 is 12 residues long. Germline-derived CDR1 and CDR2 are ENHRY and SYGVKD. The V and J ends lost 3 bases and 6 bases respectively, with 9 bases between them. The CDR3 coding sequence is TGTGCCATCAGTGATACAGGGATCGAGCAGTACTTC. Translating it yields CAISDTGIEQYF.